One sample yielded the 24 T cell receptor beta chains listed below, sequenced in a study of T cells in Graves' hyperthyroidism and ophthalmopathy. From RNA transcripts, TCR beta CDR3 regions were amplified. Using the HTBI primer set, a first-round RT-PCR was run on the TCR CDR3. MiXCR, applied by TCRdb to the multiplex PCR reads, yields one record per CDR3 protein. The sample includes roughly 650,000 distinct CDR3 sequences, about a sixth of them seen just once. Sequencing input: blood. These receptors came from a woman aged 35 to 49 with Graves' ophthalmopathy.

The V call is TRBV9, the J call TRBJ2-5; 8 bases fit TRBD1. Germline loops: CDR1 SGDLS, CDR2 YYNGEE. The trim removed 3 bases at V and 10 bases at J, leaving 11 bases unmatched. The CDR3 spans 14 residues. CDR3 nucleotides: TGTGCCAGCAGCGCAACCTCGACAGGGGCGCACCAGTACTTC. Encoded protein: CASSATSTGAHQYF.

At least ten counts were recorded for this clonotype. The chain couples TRBV18 to TRBJ1-1, with D unclear. CDR3 size: 14 residues. Deletions cut 2 bases from V and 6 bases from J, with 13 bases between. Germline values: CDR1 KGHSH, CDR2 LQKENI. CDR3 sequence (DNA): TGTGCCAGCTCACCAACCCGCTTGGAGCCTGAAGCTTTCTTT. Its translation is CASSPTRLEPEAFF.

This clonotype was found many times. The chain uses TRBV2 and TRBJ2-7; D call uncertain. Germline values: CDR1 SNHLY, CDR2 FYNNEI. This CDR3 contains 18 residues. The V end was cut by 1 base, the J end by 3 bases, with 22 bases between. CDR3 nucleotides: TGTGCCAGCAGTGAAGTCTTGACTTTCTCCTCACAAATCTACGAGCAGTACTTC. Protein product: CASSEVLTFSSQIYEQYF.

This clonotype was observed many times. V usage is TRBV6-1 and J usage is TRBJ1-5; D unresolved. There are 17 residues in the CDR3. The germline V and J ends were trimmed by 1 base and 0 bases, with 13 bases remaining between them. The V gene's germline CDR1 is MNHNS and CDR2 SASEGT. The CDR3 reads CASSEVPGLTSNQPQHF. In nucleotides, the CDR3 is TGTGCCAGCAGTGAAGTGCCAGGACTTACTAGCAATCAGCCCCAGCATTTT.

The chain recombines TRBV11-2 with TRBJ2-3; D call uncertain. This CDR3 spans 14 amino acids. Trimming cost V 6 bases and J 2 bases, with 12 bases left between them. Germline V gene lookup returns CDR1 SGHAT and CDR2 FQNNGV. CDR3 nucleotides: TGTGCCAGCAGTGACTTGACTTACACAGATACGCAGTATTTT. Protein sequence: CASSDLTYTDTQYF. Using reference TRBV11-2 and TRBJ2-3 for the parts outside the CDR3, the full variable domain is EAGVAQSPRYKIIEKRQSVAFWCNPISGHATLYWYQQILGQGPKLLIQFQNNGVVDDSQLPKDRFSAERLKGVDSTLKIQPAKLEDSAVYLCASSDLTYTDTQYFGPGTRLTVL.

This clonotype has a handful of counts. The rearrangement uses TRBV29-1 and TRBJ1-1, with 8 bases identical to TRBD1. The ends lost 7 bases at V and 0 bases at J; junction bases unmatched: 4. Germline V gives CDR1 SQVTM, CDR2 ANQGSEA. This CDR3 has 13 residues. The DNA of the CDR3 is TGCAGCGAGAGGACAGGGATGAACACTGAAGCTTTCTTT. This sequence encodes CSERTGMNTEAFF.

The genes are TRBV5-1 and TRBJ2-5, with D perhaps being TRBD1 or TRBD2 (5 bases each). The V and J ends lost 4 bases and 3 bases respectively, with 19 bases between them. The CDR3 has 16 amino acids. Germline V gives CDR1 SGHRS, CDR2 YFSETQ. CDR3 amino acids: CASSPGTTSGKETQYF. The DNA of the CDR3 is TGCGCCAGCAGCCCCGGGACGACCTCAGGGAAAGAGACCCAGTACTTC.

V and J are TRBV5-1 and TRBJ2-2; 10 bases are shared with TRBD2. This CDR3 is built from 15 residues. Germline V gene lookup returns CDR1 SGHRS and CDR2 YFSETQ. Trimming at V came to 3 bases and at J to 5 bases, leaving 4 bases not matched to a gene. The DNA for the CDR3 is TGCGCCAGCAGCTACAGCGGGGGGGTTACCGGGGAGCTGTTTTTT. It specifies CASSYSGGVTGELFF.

This clonotype was found many times. The chain links TRBV18 to TRBJ2-5; the D gene is possibly TRBD2 (6 bases). This CDR3 contains 15 residues. From germline, CDR1 is KGHSH and CDR2 LQKENI. V was shortened by 3 bases and J by 3 bases, with 14 bases between the two germline ends. The CDR3 sequence is CASSPDFGGEETQYF. CDR3 sequence (DNA): TGTGCCAGCTCACCTGATTTCGGGGGAGAAGAGACCCAGTACTTC. The full variable domain, rest sourced from reference TRBV18 and TRBJ2-5, is NAGVMQNPRHLVRRRGQEARLRCSPMKGHSHVYWYRQLPEEGLKFMVYLQKENIIDESGMPKERFSAEFPKEGPSILRIQQVVRGDSAAYFCASSPDFGGEETQYFGPGTRLLVL.

This clonotype was detected a few times. The chain links TRBV7-9 to TRBJ2-7; D not resolved. This CDR3 has 14 residues. Between the trimmed V and J ends, which lost 4 bases and 2 bases, there was a span of 12 bases. From germline, CDR1 is SEHNR and CDR2 FQNEAQ (reference sequence). In DNA form, the CDR3 reads TGTGCCAGCAGCTCCCGACTGGCCCCCTACGAGCAGTACTTC. It encodes CASSSRLAPYEQYF.

This clonotype was observed many times. The V and J genes are TRBV2 and TRBJ1-5, with D possibly TRBD1 on 5 matching bases. V lost 6 bases and J 7 bases, leaving 13 bases between the germline ends. This CDR3 comprises 13 residues. Germline lookup yields CDR1 SNHLY and CDR2 FYNNEI. CDR3 coding DNA: TGTGCCAGCAGCGTGGGACGGGGGCAGCCCCAGCATTTT. Its translation is CASSVGRGQPQHF.

This sequence joins TRBV7-9 and TRBJ2-5; 7 bases are shared with TRBD1. This CDR3 contains 15 residues. Germline V gene data show CDR1 as SEHNR and CDR2 as FQNEAQ (reference sequence). Germline trimming cut 3 bases from V and 5 bases from J; bases unmatched to any gene: 9. CDR3 sequence (DNA): TGTGCCAGCAGCTTTAAGGGGGCGCATGGGGAGACCCAGTACTTC. It translates to CASSFKGAHGETQYF. The variable domain in full, completed from reference TRBV7-9 and TRBJ2-5, reads DTGVSQNPRHKITKRGQNVTFRCDPISEHNRLYWYRQTLGQGPEFLTYFQNEAQLEKSRLLSDRFSAERPKGSFSTLEIQRTEQGDSAMYLCASSFKGAHGETQYFGPGTRLLVL.

This clonotype came up a few times. This rearrangement joins TRBV6-1 to TRBJ2-1; D is possibly TRBD2 (7 bases). CDR3 length: 13 residues. The V gene lost 7 bases and the J gene lost 8 bases, with 15 bases spanning the gap. Germline V gives CDR1 MNHNS, CDR2 SASEGT. The CDR3 DNA sequence: TGTGCCAGCATTCGGGGGGCAAGGGATGAGCAGTTCTTC. It specifies CASIRGARDEQFF.

The rearrangement uses TRBV7-8 and TRBJ1-5; 10 bases are a match to TRBD1. CDR3 length: 15 amino acids. The V segment lost 3 bases and the J segment 6 bases; nucleotides outside the gene matches: 5. The germline CDR1 and CDR2 sequences are SGHVS and FQNEAQ. The CDR3 is CASSFGTGVGQPQHF. The CDR3 DNA reads TGTGCCAGCAGCTTCGGGACAGGGGTAGGTCAGCCCCAGCATTTT.

This clonotype was observed a handful of times. V and J are TRBV5-1 and TRBJ2-3, with TRBD1 identical over 9 bases. The germline V gene has CDR1 SGHRS and CDR2 YFSETQ. The CDR3 has 20 residues. The V and J ends lost 3 bases and 0 bases, in that order; junction bases with no gene match: 17. The CDR3 sequence: CASSSTSRDRVWASTDTQYF. For the CDR3, the DNA is TGCGCCAGCAGCTCGACCAGCCGGGACAGGGTTTGGGCTAGCACAGATACGCAGTATTTT.

This clonotype was seen many times. V gene TRBV6-1 combines with J gene TRBJ2-7; D uncertain. The CDR3 extends over 14 amino acids. Germline assignment: CDR1 MNHNS and CDR2 SASEGT. V was shortened by 5 bases and J by 5 bases, with 16 bases between the two germline ends. The CDR3 DNA reads as TGTGCCAGCAGTTACGCGGAAACGCCCCACGAGCAGTACTTC. Residues: CASSYAETPHEQYF.

V usage is TRBV29-1 and J usage is TRBJ2-5; 11 nucleotides align to TRBD2. The V gene's germline CDR1 is SQVTM and CDR2 ANQGSEA. The CDR3 length is 14 residues. The J segment lost 5 bases and the V segment lost 4 bases, leaving 6 bases of the junction unmatched. DNA for the CDR3: TGCAGCGTTGTACTAGCGGGAGTGGCGGAGACCCAGTACTTC. Translating it yields CSVVLAGVAETQYF.

This clonotype was counted at least ten times. This chain connects TRBV6-1 to TRBJ2-1; TRBD1 is a possible D gene (6 bases). Germline lookup yields CDR1 MNHNS and CDR2 SASEGT. V lost 0 bases, J lost 4 bases, and 13 bases lay in between. The CDR3 covers 16 residues. In DNA, the CDR3 is TGTGCCAGCAGTGAAGCCTACGGGACACTGTACAATGAGCAGTTCTTC. This encodes CASSEAYGTLYNEQFF.

For the CDR3, the DNA is TGTGCCAGCAGTTTATACCGGGGGGCTTACAATGAGCAGTTCTTC. Protein sequence: CASSLYRGAYNEQFF. The chain uses TRBV12-3 or TRBV12-4 and TRBJ2-1; D might be TRBD2 (7 bases). Trimming left V 2 bases short and J 4 bases short, with 12 bases between. This CDR3 comprises 15 residues.

This clonotype was observed many times. The genes are TRBV10-3 and TRBJ2-5; 7 positions match TRBD2. Trimming removed 4 bases from V and 1 base from J; junction bases left unmatched: 3. CDR1 is ENHRY and CDR2 is SYGVKD in the germline V gene. The length of the CDR3 is 14 residues. CDR3: CAISAGGSQETQYF. CDR3 nucleotide sequence: TGTGCCATCAGTGCGGGGGGTAGCCAAGAGACCCAGTACTTC.

This sequence joins TRBV6-5 and TRBJ2-7, with a weak D call TRBD1 (5 bases). Trimming removed 3 bases at V and 7 bases at J, with 19 bases between. Per germline, CDR1 MNHEY and CDR2 SVGAGI. The CDR3 runs to 15 residues. This CDR3 reads CASSYPRGRVWEQYF. The DNA of the CDR3 is TGTGCCAGCAGTTATCCGCGAGGCAGGGTCTGGGAGCAGTACTTC.

This clonotype occurred many times. The gene calls are TRBV2 and TRBJ1-5, with a possible D match to TRBD1 (6 bases). Germline assignment: CDR1 SNHLY and CDR2 FYNNEI. The germline V and J ends were trimmed by 4 bases and 2 bases, with 9 bases remaining between them. CDR3 length equals 14 residues. The CDR3 nucleotides are TGTGCCAGCAGTGGGGGGGGCGGCAATCAGCCCCAGCATTTT. This codes for CASSGGGGNQPQHF.

This clonotype has ten or more counts. The chain has TRBV5-1 and TRBJ2-7, with TRBD2 matching 7 bases. The germline V gene has CDR1 SGHRS and CDR2 YFSETQ. Trimming cost V 4 bases and J 3 bases; bases outside gene matches: 7. CDR3 length equals 14 residues. For the CDR3, the DNA is TGCGCCAGCAGCAGCCCGGGAGGACGCTACGAGCAGTACTTC. Amino acids: CASSSPGGRYEQYF. Looking up the rest from reference TRBV5-1 and TRBJ2-7 gives the full variable domain: KAGVTQTPRYLIKTRGQQVTLSCSPISGHRSVSWYQQTPGQGLQFLFEYFSETQRNKGNFPGRFSGRQFSNSRSEMNVSTLELGDSALYLCASSSPGGRYEQYFGPGTRLTVT.

This clonotype was picked up many times. The chain uses TRBV7-6 and TRBJ1-2; D call uncertain. Germline values: CDR1 SGHVS, CDR2 FNYEAQ. Trimming pared 0 bases from V and 0 bases from J, leaving 2 bases between. The CDR3 length is 13 residues. The CDR3 here is CASSLATNYGYTF. CDR3 in DNA: TGTGCCAGCAGCTTAGCCACTAACTATGGCTACACCTTC.